This T cell receptor beta chain was documented in a study of T-cell reconstitution after alpha-beta-depleted transplantation in children. The V gene end was trimmed by 6 bases and the J gene end by 1 base; junction bases not matched to a gene: 14. Germline V CDR1 and CDR2: SGHTA, FQGTGA. The length of the CDR3 is 20 residues. Construction of the TCRbeta library involved unique molecular identifiers. MiXCR, applied by TCRdb to the PCR reads, yields one record per CDR3 protein. The data hold about 830,000 distinct CDR3 sequences, with roughly 16% observed a single time. This clonotype was obtained from a male patient aged 10-17 years who had a stem cell transplant for acute lymphoblastic leukemia, so the T cells may come from the graft donor. This sample comprised PBMCs, mostly from graft donor cells, obtained 360 days after TCRalphabeta/CD19-depleted stem cell transplant. The chain carries TRBV7-3 and TRBJ2-1; 14 bases agree with TRBD2. CDR3 sequence reads: CASSTSGTSGSQGSYNEQFF. The CDR3 DNA follows: TGTGCCAGCAGTACATCGGGGACTAGCGGGAGTCAGGGGTCCTACAATGAGCAGTTCTTC.